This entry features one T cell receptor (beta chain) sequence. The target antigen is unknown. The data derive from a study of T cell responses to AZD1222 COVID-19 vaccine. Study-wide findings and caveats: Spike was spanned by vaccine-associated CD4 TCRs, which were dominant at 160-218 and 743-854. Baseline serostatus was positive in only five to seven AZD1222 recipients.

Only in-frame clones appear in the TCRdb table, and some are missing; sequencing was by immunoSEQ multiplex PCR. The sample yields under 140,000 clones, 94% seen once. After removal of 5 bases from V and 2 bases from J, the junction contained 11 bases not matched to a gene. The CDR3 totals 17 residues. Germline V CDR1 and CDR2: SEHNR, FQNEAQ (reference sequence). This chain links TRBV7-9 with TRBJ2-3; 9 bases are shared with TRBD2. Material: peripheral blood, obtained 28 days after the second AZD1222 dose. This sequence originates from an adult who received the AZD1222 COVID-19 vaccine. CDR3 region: CASSPVTGGGDTDTQYF. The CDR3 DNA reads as TGTGCCAGCAGCCCAGTCACGGGCGGGGGGGACACAGATACGCAGTATTTT.